One sample yielded the 25 T cell receptor beta chains listed below, sequenced in a study of post-analysis software for immune sequencing data. Broader study findings: In patients, about 5 TRBV segments were more frequent than in controls, with TRBV5-6, TRBV5-1 and TRBV20-1 among them.

Antigens of these TCRs are unknown. Every TCR beta cDNA library bore unique molecular identifiers. MiXCR, run by TCRdb on the PCR reads, gives a single entry per CDR3 protein. The repertoire consists of 450,000 to 700,000 distinct CDR3 sequences, with around 47% occurring once and the leading ten covering 1.7%. Sequencing was carried out using blood. The source is a girl between 5 and 17 years old with multiple sclerosis.

The chain joins TRBV4-1 to TRBJ2-7, with 9 nucleotides matching TRBD1. The CDR3 runs 16 residues. The junction had 10 bases not matched to a gene; V was cut back by 4 bases and J by 3 bases. Germline CDR1 and CDR2: MGHRA and YSYEKL. The CDR3 nucleotides are TGCGCCAGCAGCCTCCTACCGGGACAGGGAATCTACGAGCAGTACTTC. Amino acid sequence: CASSLLPGQGIYEQYF.

The CDR3 DNA reads TGTGCCACCAGCAGAGAGGGACAGGCGTACGAGCAGTACTTC. The encoded protein is CATSREGQAYEQYF. This chain links TRBV15 with TRBJ2-7, with 8 bases lining up with TRBD1. The germline CDR1 and CDR2 sequences are LNHNV and YYDKDF (reference sequence). J was trimmed by 4 bases and V by 0 bases; bases with no gene match: 2. This CDR3 region has 14 residues.

In regard to this clonotype: Possible read error: a much larger clone is one base away. The chain employs TRBV12-3 or TRBV12-4 and TRBJ2-7, with 7 bases that match TRBD2. The trim removed 4 bases at V and 2 bases at J, leaving 5 bases unmatched. This CDR3 contains 14 residues. CDR3 DNA: TGTGCCAGCAGTTGGGCTAGCGGAACCTACGAGCAGTACTTC. Protein product: CASSWASGTYEQYF.

This clonotype turned up a few times. This sequence joins TRBV12-3 or TRBV12-4 and TRBJ2-4; 9 bases are a match to TRBD1. The CDR3 contains 14 residues. Trimming took 6 bases from V and 6 from J; bases not matched to a gene: 6. CDR3 loop: CASRVQGAGNIQYF. CDR3 sequence (DNA): TGTGCCAGCAGGGTACAGGGGGCAGGAAACATTCAGTACTTC.

CDR3 residues: CASSLALGGHARGYEQYF. The CDR3 coding sequence is TGTGCCAGCAGTTTAGCGCTAGGGGGACATGCCCGAGGCTACGAGCAGTACTTC. The chain joins TRBV12-3 or TRBV12-4 to TRBJ2-7; tentative D call: TRBD1 (6 bases). The CDR3 is 18 amino acids. The V gene lost 0 bases and the J gene lost 3 bases, with 21 bases spanning the gap.

This clonotype has just a few counts. This chain joins TRBV20-1 and TRBJ1-5, with D maybe TRBD1 (5 bases). The germline gives CDR1 DFQATT, CDR2 SNEGSKA (reference sequence). This CDR3 spans 16 amino acids. V lost 6 bases to trimming and J lost 3 bases, with 21 bases between them. CDR3 loop: CSAKTGLSSINQPQHF. The CDR3 nucleotides read TGCAGTGCCAAAACAGGTCTCAGTAGTATCAATCAGCCCCAGCATTTT.

The rearrangement joins TRBV6-1 to TRBJ2-3; a possible D gene is TRBD1 (5 bases). CDR1 MNHNS and CDR2 SASEGT come from the germline V gene. CDR3 length: 15 residues. With 2 bases removed from V and 4 bases from J, the gap between germline ends came to 13 bases. In DNA form, the CDR3 reads TGTGCCAGCAGTGAACGACAGCCTCGGGCAGATACGCAGTATTTT. Amino acids: CASSERQPRADTQYF.

V usage is TRBV20-1 and J usage is TRBJ2-3, with 8 bases identical to TRBD2. There are 13 residues in the CDR3. Per the germline V gene, CDR1 is DFQATT and CDR2 is SNEGSKA (reference sequence). V lost 4 bases, J lost 3 bases, and 3 bases stayed unmatched. The CDR3 nucleotides are TGCAGTGCTACTAGCGGGTTTACAGATACGCAGTATTTT. Protein: CSATSGFTDTQYF.

V and J are TRBV12-5 and TRBJ2-1; TRBD2 matches at 10 bases. The CDR3 contains 20 residues. V lost 0 bases to trimming and J lost 0 bases; unmatched junction nucleotides: 11. Germline CDR1 and CDR2: LGHNT and FRNRAP. CDR3 protein: CASGLVLASGGSSSYNEQFF. The CDR3 DNA is TGTGCTAGTGGTTTGGTACTAGCTAGCGGGGGCAGTAGCTCCTACAATGAGCAGTTCTTC.

The V call is TRBV6-2 or TRBV6-3, the J call TRBJ2-5; D not certain. The CDR3 covers 13 residues. Germline CDR1 reads MNHEY; CDR2 reads SVGEGT. V dropped 6 bases and J dropped 3 bases, with 11 bases sitting between them. CDR3 sequence (DNA): TGTGCCAGCAGAGGTATCGGCAAAGAGACCCAGTACTTC. Translation gives CASRGIGKETQYF.

This clonotype was observed a few times. The genes are TRBV12-3 or TRBV12-4 and TRBJ1-2; D remains ambiguous. V was shortened by 6 bases and J by 3 bases, with 11 bases between the two germline ends. There are 13 residues in the CDR3. The CDR3: CASSPPRHYGYTF. As DNA, the CDR3 is TGTGCCAGCAGCCCCCCACGGCACTATGGCTACACCTTC.

The J gene is TRBJ2-7, the V gene TRBV7-3, with D perhaps assigned TRBD1 or TRBD2 (5 bases each). The CDR3 is made up of 14 amino acids. V shed 5 bases and J shed 7 bases, with 18 bases lying between them. Germline V lookup: CDR1 SGHTA, CDR2 FQGTGA. The CDR3 DNA reads TGTGCCAGCAGCCGACCGGGACGACTGGAGGAGCAGTACTTC. Translating it yields CASSRPGRLEEQYF.

V and J are TRBV5-1 and TRBJ2-7, with 9 bases matching TRBD2. J gave up 7 bases and V 0 bases, and 8 bases lay outside the gene matches. Germline V gene sequence: CDR1 SGHRS, CDR2 YFSETQ. The CDR3 consists of 15 residues. The CDR3 spells CASSLGASGIGEQYF. CDR3 DNA: TGCGCCAGCAGCTTGGGGGCTAGCGGGATCGGAGAGCAGTACTTC.

This clonotype came up a few times. This chain joins TRBV6-6 and TRBJ2-7; D not resolved. Trimming cost V 3 bases and J 6 bases, with 6 bases left between them. CDR1 and CDR2 (germline): MNHNY, SVGAGI (reference sequence). This CDR3 has 11 amino acids. CDR3 sequence (DNA): TGTGCCAGCAGTTATGGATCCGAGCAGTACTTC. Encoded protein: CASSYGSEQYF.

This chain joins TRBV5-1 and TRBJ2-5; perhaps TRBD2 as D (6 bases). The V end lost 0 bases, the J end lost 1 base, and 10 bases lay between the germline ends. The CDR3 sequence is 15 residues long. The germline gives CDR1 SGHRS, CDR2 YFSETQ. CDR3 region: CASSLAPGAQETQYF. In nucleotides, the CDR3 is TGCGCCAGCAGCTTGGCCCCGGGAGCCCAAGAGACCCAGTACTTC.

This rearrangement joins TRBV4-1 to TRBJ2-3; perhaps TRBD2 as D (5 bases). Germline loops: CDR1 MGHRA, CDR2 YSYEKL. V was trimmed by 4 bases and J by 2 bases, leaving 13 bases between them. CDR3 length equals 15 residues. This CDR3 reads CASSRNGLNTDTQYF. The CDR3 DNA reads as TGCGCCAGCAGCCGTAACGGACTGAACACAGATACGCAGTATTTT.

This clonotype was recorded a few times. The chain uses TRBV5-1 and TRBJ2-1; the D gene is possibly TRBD1 (6 bases). Germline V CDR1 and CDR2: SGHRS, YFSETQ. The CDR3 sequence is 15 residues long. V lost 0 bases and J 2 bases, leaving 9 bases between the germline ends. Written as DNA, the CDR3 is TGCGCCAGCAGCTTGGTGGGGGCCACCTACAATGAGCAGTTCTTC. It translates to CASSLVGATYNEQFF.

The rearrangement joins TRBV9 to TRBJ2-5; TRBD1 is a possible D gene (6 bases). The V gene's germline CDR1 is SGDLS and CDR2 YYNGEE. The CDR3 contains 13 residues. V lost 2 bases to trimming and J lost 4 bases, with 9 bases between them. The CDR3 sequence is CASSVEGVETQYF. DNA for the CDR3: TGTGCCAGCAGCGTCGAGGGGGTAGAGACCCAGTACTTC. Combining the CDR3 with reference TRBV9 and TRBJ2-5 gives the whole variable domain DSGVTQTPKHLITATGQRVTLRCSPRSGDLSVYWYQQSLDQGLQFLIQYYNGEERAKGNILERFSAQQFPDLHSELNLSSLELGDSALYFCASSVEGVETQYFGPGTRLLVL.

This clonotype has ten or more counts. The V and J genes are TRBV10-2 and TRBJ1-6; 9 positions agree with TRBD1. The germline V gene has CDR1 WSHSY and CDR2 SAAADI. The CDR3 length is 13 residues. Unmatched junction bases numbered 6, after V lost 6 bases and J lost 12 bases. CDR3 sequence: CASSPGQGLPLHF. The CDR3 DNA reads TGCGCCAGCAGCCCGGGACAGGGCTTACCCCTCCACTTT.

This clonotype was found a few times. The rearrangement uses TRBV5-1 and TRBJ2-7; the D gene is possibly TRBD1 (6 bases). Trimming stripped 3 bases from V and 4 bases from J, with 11 bases between. Germline-derived CDR1 and CDR2 are SGHRS and YFSETQ. CDR3 length: 13 residues. The CDR3 loop is CASSYPQGYEQYF. The CDR3 DNA sequence: TGCGCCAGCAGCTACCCGCAGGGGTACGAGCAGTACTTC.

The chain employs TRBV5-1 and TRBJ2-7, with 9 bases aligning to TRBD2. The J call may be wrong; the DNA end is better matched by TRBJ2-1. Germline V gene data show CDR1 as SGHRS and CDR2 as YFSETQ. This CDR3 comprises 14 residues. CDR3 sequence reads: CASSLRTSVYEQFF. The DNA of the CDR3 is TGCGCCAGCAGCTTAAGGACTAGCGTCTATGAGCAGTTCTTC.

The chain uses TRBV10-3 and TRBJ2-1; 10 nucleotides align to TRBD1. Germline V gives CDR1 ENHRY, CDR2 SYGVKD. This CDR3 contains 15 residues. Trimming took 5 bases from V and 6 from J; bases not matched to a gene: 7. The CDR3 region has the DNA TGTGCCATCAGTAAGGACAGGGGGTCTACCAATGAGCAGTTCTTC. Translating it yields CAISKDRGSTNEQFF.

The chain uses TRBV29-1 and TRBJ2-7, with D possibly matching TRBD2 (7 bases). CDR3 size: 15 residues. Germline assignment: CDR1 SQVTM and CDR2 ANQGSEA. Trimming removed 2 bases from V and 4 bases from J, with 18 bases in between. The CDR3 is CSVESSGGLRYEQYF. CDR3 coding DNA: TGCAGCGTTGAAAGCTCCGGGGGGCTTCGTTACGAGCAGTACTTC.

J is TRBJ2-7 and V is TRBV21-1; the DNA was not used to check the table's D call, TRBD1. TRBV21-1 corresponds to a pseudogene. The CDR3 extends over 15 amino acids. The CDR3 here is CASSEKGGHSYEQYF. CDR3 bases: TGTGCCAGCAGCGAAAAAGGGGGCCATTCCTACGAGCAGTACTTC.

This clonotype was counted a single time. This sequence joins TRBV4-1 and TRBJ2-4; TRBD1 agrees at 8 bases. The J call is in doubt because the DNA end fits TRBJ2-7 better. The CDR3 is 15 amino acids. Germline CDR1 MGHRA, CDR2 YSYEKL. CDR3 DNA: TGCGCCAGCAGCCAAGCTTCGGGACAGGTCTGCGAGCAGTACTTC. This sequence encodes CASSQASGQVCEQYF.